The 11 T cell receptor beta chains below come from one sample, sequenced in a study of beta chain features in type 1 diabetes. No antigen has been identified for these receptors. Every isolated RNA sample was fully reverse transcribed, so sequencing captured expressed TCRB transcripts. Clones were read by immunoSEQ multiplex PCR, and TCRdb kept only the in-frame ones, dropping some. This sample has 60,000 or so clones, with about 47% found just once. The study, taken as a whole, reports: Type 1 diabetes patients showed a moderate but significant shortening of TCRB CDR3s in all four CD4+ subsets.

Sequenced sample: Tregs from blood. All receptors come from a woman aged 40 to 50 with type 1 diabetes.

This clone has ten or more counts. The CDR3 here is CASSFVTGGRDEQFF. The CDR3 DNA is TGTGCCAGCAGCTTTGTCACGGGGGGAAGGGATGAGCAGTTCTTC. This chain connects TRBV7-2 to TRBJ2-1; 7 bases align to TRBD2. The ends lost 3 bases at V and 8 bases at J; junction bases unmatched: 10. Germline V gene data show CDR1 as SGHTA and CDR2 as FQGNSA. The CDR3 length is 15 residues. Full variable domain (missing parts from reference TRBV7-2 and TRBJ2-1): GAGVSQSPSNKVTEKGKDVELRCDPISGHTALYWYRQSLGQGLEFLIYFQGNSAPDKSGLPSDRFSAERTGGSVSTLTIQRTQQEDSAVYLCASSFVTGGRDEQFFGPGTRLTVL.

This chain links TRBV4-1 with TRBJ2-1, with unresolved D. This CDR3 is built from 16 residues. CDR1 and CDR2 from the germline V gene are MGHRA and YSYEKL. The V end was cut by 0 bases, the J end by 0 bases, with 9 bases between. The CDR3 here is CASSQEIASSYNEQFF. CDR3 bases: TGCGCCAGCAGCCAAGAGATAGCAAGCTCCTACAATGAGCAGTTCTTC.

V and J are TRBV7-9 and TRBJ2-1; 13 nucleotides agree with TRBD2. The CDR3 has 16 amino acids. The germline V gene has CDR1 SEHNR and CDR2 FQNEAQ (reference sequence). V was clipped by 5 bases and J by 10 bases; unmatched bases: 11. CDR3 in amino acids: CASSPGLAGPLAEQFF. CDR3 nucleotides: TGTGCCAGCAGCCCGGGACTAGCGGGGCCGTTGGCGGAGCAGTTCTTC.

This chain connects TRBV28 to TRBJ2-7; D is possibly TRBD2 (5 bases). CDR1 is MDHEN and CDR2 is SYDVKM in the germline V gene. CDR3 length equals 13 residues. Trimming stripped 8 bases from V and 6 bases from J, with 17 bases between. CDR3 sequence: CASQEGGFSEQYF. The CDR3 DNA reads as TGTGCCAGCCAAGAGGGTGGTTTCTCCGAGCAGTACTTC.

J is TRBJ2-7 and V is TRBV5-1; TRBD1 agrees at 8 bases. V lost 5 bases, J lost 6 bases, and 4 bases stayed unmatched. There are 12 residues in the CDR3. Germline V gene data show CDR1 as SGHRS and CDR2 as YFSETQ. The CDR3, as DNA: TGCGCCAGCAGTCGACAGGGGACCGAGCAGTACTTC. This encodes CASSRQGTEQYF.

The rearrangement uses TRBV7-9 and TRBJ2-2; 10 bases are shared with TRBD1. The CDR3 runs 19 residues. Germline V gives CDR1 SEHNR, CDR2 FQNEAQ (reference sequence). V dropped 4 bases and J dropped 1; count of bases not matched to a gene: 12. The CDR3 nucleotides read TGTGCCAGCAGCTCCACGTGGGGACAGGGGAGCTTGAACACCGGGGAGCTGTTTTTT. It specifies CASSSTWGQGSLNTGELFF.

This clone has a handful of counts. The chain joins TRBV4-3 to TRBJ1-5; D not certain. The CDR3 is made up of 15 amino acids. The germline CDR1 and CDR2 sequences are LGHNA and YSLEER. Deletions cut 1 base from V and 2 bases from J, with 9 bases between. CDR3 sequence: CASSQVGQGNQPQHF. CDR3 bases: TGCGCCAGCAGCCAAGTTGGGCAGGGCAATCAGCCCCAGCATTTT.

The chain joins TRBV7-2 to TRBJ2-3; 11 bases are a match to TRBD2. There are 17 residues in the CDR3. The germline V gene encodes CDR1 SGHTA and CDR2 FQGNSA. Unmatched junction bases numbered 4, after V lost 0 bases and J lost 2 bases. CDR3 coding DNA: TGTGCCAGCAGCTTAGCTCTACTAGCGGGGGCCACAGATACGCAGTATTTT. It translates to CASSLALLAGATDTQYF.

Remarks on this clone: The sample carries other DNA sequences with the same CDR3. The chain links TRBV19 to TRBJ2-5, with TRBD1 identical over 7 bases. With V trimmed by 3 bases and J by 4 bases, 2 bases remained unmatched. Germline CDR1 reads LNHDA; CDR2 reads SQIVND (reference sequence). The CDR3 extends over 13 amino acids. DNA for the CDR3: TGTGCCAGTAGTATCCGACAGGGAGAGACCCAGTACTTC. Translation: CASSIRQGETQYF.

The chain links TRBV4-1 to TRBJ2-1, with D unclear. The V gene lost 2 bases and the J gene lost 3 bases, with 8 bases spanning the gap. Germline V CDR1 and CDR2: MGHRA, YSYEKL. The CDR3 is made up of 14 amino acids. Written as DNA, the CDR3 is TGCGCCAGCAGCCAAAATTTGTACTACAATGAGCAGTTCTTC. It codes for CASSQNLYYNEQFF.

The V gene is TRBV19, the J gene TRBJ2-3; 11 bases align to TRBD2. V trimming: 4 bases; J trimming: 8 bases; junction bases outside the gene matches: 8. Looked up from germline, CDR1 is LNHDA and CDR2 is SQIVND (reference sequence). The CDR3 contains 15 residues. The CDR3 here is CASSRLAGTKGTQYF. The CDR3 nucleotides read TGTGCCAGTAGTAGACTAGCGGGGACCAAGGGTACGCAGTATTTT.